This T cell receptor (beta chain) was retrieved from a study of CD8+ T cells in alopecia areata. Treatment here: oral pan-JAK inhibitor, 5-10 mg twice daily. Extraction and reverse transcription of RNA yielded cDNA as the sequencing template. The method was immunoSEQ multiplex PCR; TCRdb's version includes in-frame clones alone and lacks a portion of them. The sample holds 200,000 or so clones, about 62% seen once. This sequence was found in a human donor with alopecia areata. The input for sequencing was CD4+ T cells sorted from blood, taken at week 24, from a patient treated with tofacitinib.

CDR3 region: CASSLFDRGRSGYEQFF. The CDR3 nucleotides are TGTGCCAGCAGCTTGTTCGACCGCGGGAGATCCGGCTATGAGCAGTTCTTC. The chain carries TRBV5-4 and TRBJ2-1, with 7 bases aligning to TRBD2. Trimming cost V 1 base and J 8 bases; bases outside gene matches: 15. The CDR3 consists of 17 residues. CDR1 and CDR2 (germline): SGHNT, YYREEE (reference sequence).